The 6 T cell receptor beta chains in this list originate from one sample, sequenced in a study of PD-1 blockade in classical Hodgkin lymphoma. Method: immunoSEQ multiplex PCR; TCRdb's copy keeps in-frame clones and lacks some. The profile shows about 32,000 clones, 81% of them singletons. Indicated time point: cycle 4 day 1 (C4D1), after less than 7 weeks of nivolumab. Following autologous stem cell transplantation, relapse occurred in every patient, and exposure to brentuximab vedotin varied. The source material was peripheral blood mononuclear cells (PBMCs), sampled before the fourth cycle of nivolumab. The source of these receptors is a human donor with classical Hodgkin lymphoma.

This clone has a handful of counts. The chain combines TRBV6-5 with TRBJ2-3; D gene uncertain. V shed 6 bases and J shed 6 bases, with 10 bases lying between them. This CDR3 has 12 amino acids. Per germline, CDR1 MNHEY and CDR2 SVGAGI. CDR3 DNA: TGTGCCAGCAGAACTTTCCCCGATACGCAGTATTTT. Its translation: CASRTFPDTQYF.

This clone is medium-sized (0.01 to 0.1%). V gene TRBV2 combines with J gene TRBJ1-1, with 7 positions matching TRBD1. V shed 8 bases, J shed 5 bases, and the junction held 11 bases outside the gene matches. The CDR3 is 14 residues long. Germline V gene sequence: CDR1 SNHLY, CDR2 FYNNEI. The CDR3 DNA reads as TGTGCCAGCGAGAGAGCCAGGGGGAGAACTGAAGCTTTCTTT. It translates to CASERARGRTEAFF.

The chain links TRBV6-1 to TRBJ2-5; D may be TRBD1 or TRBD2 (5 bases each). V dropped 6 bases and J dropped 0 bases, with 8 bases sitting between them. CDR3 length equals 13 residues. CDR1 is MNHNS and CDR2 is SASEGT in the germline V gene. The DNA for the CDR3 is TGTGCCAGCAGGGGACGGTACCAAGAGACCCAGTACTTC. Its protein is CASRGRYQETQYF.

V is TRBV10-3 and J is TRBJ2-3; TRBD2 matches 10 bases. The V segment lost 4 bases and the J segment 6 bases; nucleotides outside the gene matches: 1. The CDR3 sequence is 13 residues long. Looked up from germline, CDR1 is ENHRY and CDR2 is SYGVKD. The CDR3 here is CAISASGGDTQYF. In nucleotides, the CDR3 is TGTGCCATCAGTGCTAGCGGGGGCGATACGCAGTATTTT.

In its sample, this clone ranks as medium-sized. V gene TRBV6-6 combines with J gene TRBJ1-3; a weak D match, TRBD1 (6 bases). The CDR3 consists of 15 residues. Trimming shortened V by 2 bases and J by 0 bases, and 8 bases separated the two germline ends. Per the germline V gene, CDR1 is MNHNY and CDR2 is SVGAGI (reference sequence). The CDR3 DNA is TGTGCCAGCAGTTACGGACAGAGCTCTGGAAACACCATATATTTT. Amino acid sequence: CASSYGQSSGNTIYF.

This rearrangement joins TRBV7-2 to TRBJ2-7, with no clear D. From germline, CDR1 is SGHTA and CDR2 FQGNSA. The CDR3 runs to 15 residues. Trimming shortened V by 0 bases and J by 0 bases, and 9 bases separated the two germline ends. CDR3 DNA sequence: TGTGCCAGCAGCTTAGCCCCCAAAAGCTCCTACGAGCAGTACTTC. Protein: CASSLAPKSSYEQYF.